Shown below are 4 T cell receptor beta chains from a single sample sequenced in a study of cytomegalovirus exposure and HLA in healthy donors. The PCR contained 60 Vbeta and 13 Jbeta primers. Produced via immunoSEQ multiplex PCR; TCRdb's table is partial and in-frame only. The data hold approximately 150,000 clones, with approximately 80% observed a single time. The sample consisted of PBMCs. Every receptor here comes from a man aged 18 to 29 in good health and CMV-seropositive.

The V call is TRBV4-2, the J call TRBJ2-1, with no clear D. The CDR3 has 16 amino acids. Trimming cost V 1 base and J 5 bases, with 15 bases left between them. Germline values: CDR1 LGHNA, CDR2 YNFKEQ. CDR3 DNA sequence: TGTGCCAGCAGCCAAGGGCGGCTCCCTCCCCACAATGAGCAGTTCTTC. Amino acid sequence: CASSQGRLPPHNEQFF.

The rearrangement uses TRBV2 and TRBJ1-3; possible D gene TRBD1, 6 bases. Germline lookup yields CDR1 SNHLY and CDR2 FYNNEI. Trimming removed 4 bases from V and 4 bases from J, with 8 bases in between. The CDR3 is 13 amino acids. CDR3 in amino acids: CASSADRGNTIYF. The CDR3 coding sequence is TGTGCCAGCAGTGCTGACAGGGGAAACACCATATATTTT.

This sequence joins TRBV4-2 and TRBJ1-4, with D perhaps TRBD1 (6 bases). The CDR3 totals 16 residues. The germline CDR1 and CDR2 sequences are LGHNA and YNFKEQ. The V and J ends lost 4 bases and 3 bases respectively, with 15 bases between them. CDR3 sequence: CASSPQGSEANEKLFF. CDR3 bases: TGTGCCAGCAGCCCACAGGGATCCGAAGCTAATGAAAAACTGTTTTTT.

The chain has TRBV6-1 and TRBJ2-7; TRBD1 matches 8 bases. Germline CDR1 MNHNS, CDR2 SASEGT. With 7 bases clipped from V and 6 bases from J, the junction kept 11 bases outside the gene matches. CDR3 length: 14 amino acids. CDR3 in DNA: TGTGCCAGCACCTCGGACAGGGCGGTGTTCGAGCAGTACTTC. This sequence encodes CASTSDRAVFEQYF.